This entry lists 22 T cell receptor beta chains sequenced from one sample in a study of CD8 T cells in ankylosing spondylitis. General study results and limits: Among TCR beta sequences, a motif of roughly 8 highly homologous variants appeared characteristic of ankylosing spondylitis blood.

One entry per CDR3 protein, called by TCRdb with MiXCR from the 5' RACE reads. The repertoire includes about 840,000 distinct CDR3 sequences, over 9.5% of them detected once, and approximately 0.5% sits in the top ten. The antigens of these receptors remain unknown. The source material was blood, either unsorted or a sorted T cell fraction (not recorded which). These receptors originate from a male donor with ankylosing spondylitis.

This clonotype was recorded many times. V and J are TRBV6-5 and TRBJ2-2; D is possibly TRBD2 (7 bases). The ends were cut back, 2 bases at V and 4 bases at J, with 11 bases in the middle. The CDR3 runs 15 residues. Germline CDR1 is MNHEY and CDR2 is SVGAGI. CDR3 nucleotide sequence: TGTGCCAGCAGTTACATACGGGGGGCCACCGGGGAGCTGTTTTTT. It yields the protein CASSYIRGATGELFF.

This clonotype was counted a few times. The CDR3 sequence is CASSLPTGGEQFF. The DNA for the CDR3 is TGTGCCAGCAGTCTCCCCACTGGGGGTGAGCAGTTCTTC. The rearrangement links TRBV28 to TRBJ2-1; tentatively, D is TRBD1 or TRBD2 (5 bases each). The CDR3 covers 13 residues. The V gene lost 5 bases and the J gene lost 9 bases, with 14 bases spanning the gap. In germline, CDR1 is MDHEN, CDR2 SYDVKM.

This clonotype was detected only a few times. The chain combines TRBV4-1 with TRBJ1-4; D ambiguous. Trimming cost V 2 bases and J 2 bases, with 12 bases left between them. The CDR3 loop spans 16 amino acids. CDR1 is MGHRA, CDR2 YSYEKL, per germline. In DNA form, the CDR3 reads TGCGCCAGCAGCCAAATGGGAGGACGGACTAATGAAAAACTGTTTTTT. Residues: CASSQMGGRTNEKLFF.

The gene calls are TRBV28 and TRBJ2-7, with D perhaps matching TRBD1 (6 bases). The V and J ends lost 2 bases and 1 base respectively, with 12 bases between them. Germline V gene data show CDR1 as MDHEN and CDR2 as SYDVKM. This CDR3 spans 15 amino acids. Here the CDR3 reads CASSLDSQGSYEQYF. The CDR3, as DNA: TGTGCCAGCAGTTTAGATAGCCAGGGGTCCTACGAGCAGTACTTC.

This clonotype was observed a handful of times. The chain links TRBV20-1 to TRBJ2-1; the match to TRBD2 covers 13 bases. CDR1 is DFQATT, CDR2 SNEGSKA, per germline (reference sequence). V lost 5 bases, J lost 5 bases, and 3 bases stayed unmatched. This CDR3 comprises 14 residues. The chain's CDR3 is CSAAGTSGNNEQFF. As DNA, the CDR3 is TGCAGTGCTGCCGGGACTAGCGGGAACAATGAGCAGTTCTTC.

This clonotype was detected only a few times. The J gene is TRBJ2-7, the V gene TRBV20-1; D call uncertain. Germline lookup yields CDR1 DFQATT and CDR2 SNEGSKA (reference sequence). V was shortened by 6 bases and J by 0 bases, with 15 bases between the two germline ends. This CDR3 is 14 amino acids long. The CDR3 bases are TGCAGTGCCACCTTGGGCCCCCGCTCCTACGAGCAGTACTTC. Its protein is CSATLGPRSYEQYF.

This clonotype was detected ten times or more. This chain connects TRBV20-1 to TRBJ2-1; D may correspond to TRBD1 or TRBD2 (5 bases each). V was pared by 3 bases and J by 3 bases, with 6 bases between. The germline V gene has CDR1 DFQATT and CDR2 SNEGSKA (reference sequence). The CDR3 length is 12 residues. The CDR3 loop reads CSASGGYNEQFF. Written as DNA, the CDR3 is TGCAGTGCTAGTGGGGGCTACAATGAGCAGTTCTTC.

This clonotype has more than one count but fewer than ten. V usage is TRBV4-2 and J usage is TRBJ2-3; 7 bases line up with TRBD2. CDR1 and CDR2 (germline): LGHNA, YNFKEQ. The V and J ends lost 1 base and 8 bases, in that order; junction bases with no gene match: 12. The CDR3 totals 16 residues. The CDR3 DNA follows: TGTGCCAGCAGCCAAGCACAGACCACGGGGGGTAGTACGCAGTATTTT. Protein product: CASSQAQTTGGSTQYF.

A few counts support this clonotype. The chain combines TRBV6-5 with TRBJ2-1, with TRBD2 identical over 7 bases. The junction had 10 bases not matched to a gene; V was cut back by 0 bases and J by 2 bases. This CDR3 is built from 18 residues. Germline V gene sequence: CDR1 MNHEY, CDR2 SVGAGI. CDR3 DNA: TGTGCCAGCAGTTACTCAGGGTCCCCGGGAGGCCCCTACAATGAGCAGTTCTTC. This translates into CASSYSGSPGGPYNEQFF.

The chain uses TRBV12-3 or TRBV12-4 and TRBJ1-2, with D possibly being TRBD1 (6 bases). V lost 4 bases to trimming and J lost 7 bases, with 13 bases between them. This CDR3 is 13 amino acids long. As DNA, the CDR3 is TGTGCCAGCAGTTCCGGGACATTTGTTGGCTACACCTTC. Translation gives CASSSGTFVGYTF.

This clonotype was found a few times. The V gene is TRBV7-2, the J gene TRBJ2-3, with D unclear. V lost 0 bases, J lost 4 bases, and 14 bases lay in between. The length of the CDR3 is 16 residues. Germline lookup yields CDR1 SGHTA and CDR2 FQGNSA. In DNA, the CDR3 is TGTGCCAGCAGCTTAGCGCGCACTGTCCGACCAGATACGCAGTATTTT. Translation gives CASSLARTVRPDTQYF.

J is TRBJ2-1 and V is TRBV20-1; 8 bases agree with TRBD2. Germline-derived CDR1 and CDR2 are DFQATT and SNEGSKA (reference sequence). V shed 8 bases and J 12 bases; nucleotides not matched to a gene: 21. The CDR3 has 15 amino acids. CDR3 loop: CSPRGSSGPLRRQFF. CDR3 in DNA: TGCAGTCCCCGCGGTTCTAGCGGGCCCCTTCGGAGGCAGTTCTTC.

This clonotype was seen repeatedly, ten times or more. The V call is TRBV9, the J call TRBJ1-1; the D is unclear. Trimming pared 0 bases from V and 0 bases from J, leaving 6 bases between. Germline assignment: CDR1 SGDLS and CDR2 YYNGEE. The CDR3 loop spans 14 amino acids. This chain's CDR3 is CASSVDPLNTEAFF. The CDR3 DNA reads as TGTGCCAGCAGCGTAGATCCCTTGAACACTGAAGCTTTCTTT.

The chain has TRBV20-1 and TRBJ2-5; 8 bases match TRBD2. V trimming: 3 bases; J trimming: 4 bases; junction bases outside the gene matches: 16. The CDR3 is made up of 17 amino acids. CDR1 DFQATT and CDR2 SNEGSKA come from the germline V gene (reference sequence). The CDR3 bases are TGCAGTGCTAGTACCCTTTATAGCGGGGCCATCGGAGAGACCCAGTACTTC. It specifies CSASTLYSGAIGETQYF.

This clonotype was recorded many times. The chain uses TRBV10-3 and TRBJ2-7; D is possibly TRBD1 (5 bases). Germline V lookup: CDR1 ENHRY, CDR2 SYGVKD. The CDR3 is 11 amino acids. The V gene lost 10 bases and the J gene lost 3 bases, with 10 bases spanning the gap. CDR3 nucleotides: TGTGCCAGCGGAAGGGGCTACGAGCAGTACTTC. It translates to CASGRGYEQYF.

The chain is built from TRBV20-1 and TRBJ1-4; D not certain. V was clipped by 5 bases and J by 8 bases, with 15 bases between them. CDR1 DFQATT and CDR2 SNEGSKA come from the germline V gene (reference sequence). The CDR3 runs to 13 residues. CDR3 protein: CSAAYGFGEKLFF. The CDR3 nucleotides read TGCAGTGCTGCATATGGGTTTGGGGAAAAACTGTTTTTT.

This clonotype was counted only a few times. The chain employs TRBV7-2 and TRBJ2-7; D is perhaps TRBD1 (6 bases). Germline CDR1 reads SGHTA; CDR2 reads FQGNSA. V gave up 2 bases and J gave up 3 bases, with 14 bases separating them. This CDR3 spans 15 amino acids. CDR3 in DNA: TGTGCCAGCAGCTTACGGGCAGGGGTCCTCTACGAGCAGTACTTC. Protein product: CASSLRAGVLYEQYF.

This clonotype was counted at least ten times. The chain employs TRBV20-1 and TRBJ2-1, with D unclear. Trimming took 1 base from V and 6 from J, leaving 4 bases between them. Germline V gene data show CDR1 as DFQATT and CDR2 as SNEGSKA (reference sequence). The CDR3 is made up of 11 amino acids. CDR3 nucleotide sequence: TGCAGTGCTAGAGTCCTCAATGAGCAGTTCTTC. It codes for CSARVLNEQFF.

The table lists this clonotype with many counts. The J gene is TRBJ1-5, the V gene TRBV20-1; tentative D call: TRBD1 (5 bases). The CDR3 has 16 amino acids. The ends were cut back, 5 bases at V and 0 bases at J, with 17 bases in the middle. Per the germline V gene, CDR1 is DFQATT and CDR2 is SNEGSKA (reference sequence). CDR3 sequence reads: CSAGGTGAVSNQPQHF. The CDR3 region has the DNA TGCAGTGCTGGGGGAACAGGCGCCGTTAGCAATCAGCCCCAGCATTTT.

The chain is built from TRBV5-1 and TRBJ2-2; TRBD1 agrees at 9 bases. Germline lookup yields CDR1 SGHRS and CDR2 YFSETQ. This CDR3 has 16 amino acids. The J segment lost 6 bases and the V segment lost 0 bases, leaving 6 bases of the junction unmatched. In nucleotides, the CDR3 is TGCGCCAGCAGCTTGGCCGGGGACAGGGAAGCCGGGGAGCTGTTTTTT. This translates into CASSLAGDREAGELFF.

V gene TRBV28 combines with J gene TRBJ2-7; 7 positions agree with TRBD1. The CDR3 is 14 residues long. Trimming at V came to 6 bases and at J to 2 bases, leaving 7 bases not matched to a gene. The germline V gene has CDR1 MDHEN and CDR2 SYDVKM. In DNA, the CDR3 is TGTGCCAGCAGCTCCGGACAGGACCCCTACGAGCAGTACTTC. It yields the protein CASSSGQDPYEQYF.

This clonotype was detected a few times. This chain links TRBV6-6 with TRBJ2-2; D may correspond to TRBD1 or TRBD2 (5 bases each). Germline V lookup: CDR1 MNHNY, CDR2 SVGAGI (reference sequence). V was clipped by 10 bases and J by 7 bases, with 16 bases between them. The CDR3 is 13 residues long. The CDR3, as DNA: TGTGCCAACTGGGACCATCAGGTCGGGGAGCTGTTTTTT. It encodes CANWDHQVGELFF.